This T cell receptor (beta chain) was sequenced in a study of T cell responses to AZD1222 COVID-19 vaccine. Whole-study findings and limits: Spike-specific TCR repertoires showed rising breadth and depth after two AZD1222 doses.

Regarding this clone: Its antigen is not known.

The V end lost 6 bases, the J end lost 0 bases, and 9 bases lay between the germline ends. The CDR3 is 14 amino acids. Germline CDR1 MNHEY, CDR2 SVGEGT. Assay: immunoSEQ multiplex PCR; the TCRdb copy retains only in-frame clones and omits some. The table lists approximately 79,000 clones, about 80% of them singletons. This sample comprised peripheral blood, obtained 28 days after the second AZD1222 dose. The V gene is TRBV6-2 or TRBV6-3, the J gene TRBJ1-3; perhaps TRBD1 as D (6 bases). This clonotype was obtained from an adult who received the AZD1222 COVID-19 vaccine. CDR3 sequence (DNA): TGTGCCAGCAGCCGGACAGTCTCTGGAAACACCATATATTTT. Encoded protein: CASSRTVSGNTIYF.